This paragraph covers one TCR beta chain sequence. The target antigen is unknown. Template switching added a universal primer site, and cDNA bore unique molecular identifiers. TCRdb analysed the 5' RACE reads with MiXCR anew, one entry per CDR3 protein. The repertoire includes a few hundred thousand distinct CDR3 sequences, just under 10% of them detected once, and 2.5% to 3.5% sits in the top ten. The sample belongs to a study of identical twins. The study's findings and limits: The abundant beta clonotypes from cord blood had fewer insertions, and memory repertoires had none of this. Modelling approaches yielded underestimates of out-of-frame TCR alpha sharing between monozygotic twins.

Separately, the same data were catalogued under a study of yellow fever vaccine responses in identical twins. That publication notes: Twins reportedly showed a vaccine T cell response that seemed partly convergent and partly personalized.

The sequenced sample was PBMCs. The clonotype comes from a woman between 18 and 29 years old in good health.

The CDR3 nucleotides are TGTGCCAGCAGCTTGGCGGGACGATTGAACAATGAGCAGTTCTTC. This codes for CASSLAGRLNNEQFF. The chain employs TRBV5-4 and TRBJ2-1; the D call may be TRBD1 or TRBD2 (5 bases each). The length of the CDR3 is 15 residues. Germline V gives CDR1 SGHNT, CDR2 YYREEE (reference sequence). The germline V and J ends were trimmed by 0 bases and 5 bases, with 12 bases remaining between them. Supplemented by reference TRBV5-4 and TRBJ2-1, the full variable domain reads ETGVTQSPTHLIKTRGQQVTLRCSSQSGHNTVSWYQQALGQGPQFIFQYYREEENGRGNFPPRFSGLQFPNYSSELNVNALELDDSALYLCASSLAGRLNNEQFFGPGTRLTVL.